These T cell receptor beta chains were read from a single sample in a study of T cells after posttransplantation cyclophosphamide. Sequencing used immunoSEQ multiplex PCR; TCRdb keeps in-frame clones, though not all of them. In total the sample includes approximately 12,000 clones, none of them seen once. Sequenced material: PBMCs, taken after allogeneic stem cell transplant with posttransplant cyclophosphamide. Every receptor here comes from a female patient aged 40-49 years who received an allogeneic stem cell transplant from a related donor, was CMV-positive, and had acute GVHD only. Some T cells may be the graft donor's. Each CDR3 is given with its conserved first and last residue. A D gene is named only where the DNA matches it firmly. Rows may omit the clone size; those that give it use once, few, many or a size class.

d_call	v_call	clone_size	j_call	cdr3_nt	cdr3_aa
-	TRBV6-5	many	TRBJ2-3	TGTGCCAGCAGTTCAGGAACAAATTTGGTTGATACGCAGTATTTT	CASSSGTNLVDTQYF
-	TRBV7-2	many	TRBJ2-7	TGTGCCAGCAGCTTAGGGACAACCTACGAGCAGTACTTC	CASSLGTTYEQYF
TRBD1	TRBV29-1	-	TRBJ2-2	TGCAGCGTTGTAGGAGCGGGACAGGGGAACACCGGGGAGCTGTTTTTT	CSVVGAGQGNTGELFF
-	TRBV7-9	many	TRBJ1-5	TGTGCCAGCAGCTTAGGAAGCGCGTGGCCCCAGCATTTT	CASSLGSAWPQHF
-	TRBV7-3	many	TRBJ1-6	TGTGCCAGCAGCTTAAGGGGTGGGGGGTCACCCCTCCACTTT	CASSLRGGGSPLHF
TRBD2	TRBV4-2	many	TRBJ2-5	TGTGCCAGCAGCCAAGATCGGGTAGGCGGGGGGGCCGCGGAGACCCAGTACTTC	CASSQDRVGGGAAETQYF
-	TRBV18	few	TRBJ2-5	TGTGCCAGCTCAGCTTACGCGGGATCTCAAGAGACCCAGTACTTC	CASSAYAGSQETQYF
TRBD1	TRBV29-1	-	TRBJ1-2	TGCAGCGCCGGAGACAGGGCGGTGGATGGCTACACCTTC	CSAGDRAVDGYTF
TRBD1	TRBV25-1	many	TRBJ1-4	TGTGCCAGCAGTCCCTCGACAGGGGTTAATGAAAAACTGTTTTTT	CASSPSTGVNEKLFF
TRBD1	TRBV5-1	many	TRBJ1-4	TGCGCCAGCAGCTTCTCGGGACAGCAAAATGAAAAACTGTTTTTT	CASSFSGQQNEKLFF
TRBD1	TRBV11-2	many	TRBJ1-1	TGTGCCAGCAGCCTAGATTCGGGACAGGGCCTTGAAGCTTTCTTT	CASSLDSGQGLEAFF
TRBD1	TRBV5-6	many	TRBJ1-2	TGTGCCAGCAGCTTGGGGGACAGGGGGCAAGGCTACACCTTC	CASSLGDRGQGYTF
TRBD1	TRBV11-2	many	TRBJ1-6	TGTGCCAGCAGCTCGGACAGGGTAAATTCACCCCTCCACTTT	CASSSDRVNSPLHF
TRBD1	TRBV5-1	few	TRBJ2-1	TGCGCCAGCAGCTCAGACAGGGGCGGAATAAATGAGCAGTTCTTC	CASSSDRGGINEQFF
TRBD2	TRBV9	many	TRBJ2-5	TGTGCCAGCAGCCCGGGACTAGGAGAGACCCAGTACTTC	CASSPGLGETQYF
TRBD2	TRBV7-2	-	TRBJ2-5	TGTGCCAGCAGCTTAGTTAGCGGACTAGCGGGGGCTCAAGAGACCCAGTACTTC	CASSLVSGLAGAQETQYF
-	TRBV5-1	many	TRBJ1-1	TGCGCCAGCTCGACTGGGGCGAACACTGAAGCTTTCTTT	CASSTGANTEAFF
-	TRBV27	many	TRBJ1-5	TGTGCCAGCAGTTTGAACAGTTATCAGCCCCAGCATTTT	CASSLNSYQPQHF
TRBD2	TRBV7-7	few	TRBJ2-7	TGTGCCAGCAGCTTAGCAGCGGGGGGGCCTTACGAGCAGTACTTC	CASSLAAGGPYEQYF
-	TRBV14	many	TRBJ2-7	TGTGCCAGCAGCCAAGATCTACTAGCCGTGGGTGGCGAGCAGTACTTC	CASSQDLLAVGGEQYF
TRBD1	TRBV5-1	many	TRBJ2-6	TGCGCCAGCAGTGGTGGCTTGCGGGACAGGGCGAACTCTGGGGCCAACGTCCTGACTTTC	CASSGGLRDRANSGANVLTF
TRBD1	TRBV29-1	-	TRBJ1-2	TGCAGCGTTGAAACAGGGGCCAACTATGGCTACACCTTC	CSVETGANYGYTF
TRBD1	TRBV11-2	many	TRBJ1-2	TGTGCCAGCAGCTTAGTACAGGGGGCTAGTGGCTACACCTTC	CASSLVQGASGYTF
-	TRBV5-1	many	TRBJ2-3	TGCGCCAGCAGGTACCGGGACTTTCTCACAGATACGCAGTATTTT	CASRYRDFLTDTQYF
TRBD1	TRBV7-8	many	TRBJ1-5	TGTGCCAGCAGCCCTAAGGACAGGGGACTGAATCAGCCCCAGCATTTT	CASSPKDRGLNQPQHF
-	TRBV6-4	few	TRBJ2-1	TGCGCCAGCAGCTTGGGTGGGACACCCTCCTACAATGAGCAGTTCTTC	CASSLGGTPSYNEQFF
TRBD1	TRBV7-2	many	TRBJ2-3	TGTGCCAGCAGCCTATGGGACAGGGACACAGATACGCAGTATTTT	CASSLWDRDTDTQYF
-	TRBV18	many	TRBJ1-2	TGTGCCAGCTCACCAAACAGGGTCGGCTATGGCTACACCTTC	CASSPNRVGYGYTF
-	TRBV4-3	many	TRBJ2-2	TGCGCCAGCAGCCCGAAGTATTCGGTCGGGGAGCTGTTTTTT	CASSPKYSVGELFF
TRBD2	TRBV29-1	many	TRBJ2-5	TGCAGCGTGACTAGCGGGGGCCCGGAGACCCAGTACTTC	CSVTSGGPETQYF
-	TRBV6-5	-	TRBJ2-5	TGTGCCAGCAGGCCCCAGGGTGAAGAGACCCAGTACTTC	CASRPQGEETQYF
TRBD1	TRBV18	many	TRBJ1-2	TGTGCCAGCTCACCAACACCTGCGACGGATACAGGGGAAGGCTACACCTTC	CASSPTPATDTGEGYTF
TRBD2	TRBV2	many	TRBJ2-3	TGTGCCAGCAGTGGGGACTATGCAGATACGCAGTATTTT	CASSGDYADTQYF
TRBD2	TRBV4-1	many	TRBJ2-2	TGCGCCAGCAGCCAAGGGGGGCTAGCGGGAGTTGGCACCGGGGAGCTGTTTTTT	CASSQGGLAGVGTGELFF
-	TRBV2	many	TRBJ1-2	TGTGCCAGCCGGGGGGCGCCAGTAGTCGGCTACACCTTC	CASRGAPVVGYTF
-	TRBV7-3	-	TRBJ2-3	TGTGCCAGCAGCTTAACCGGCCCCGCGGTTGGACGGGGAGGCACAGATACGCAGTATTTT	CASSLTGPAVGRGGTDTQYF
-	TRBV7-3	many	TRBJ1-2	TGTGCCAGCAGCTTGGACTCTTGGAGTGGCTACACCTTC	CASSLDSWSGYTF
-	TRBV19	many	TRBJ2-3	TGTGCCAGTAGTACGACAGCTTCTAGCACAGATACGCAGTATTTT	CASSTTASSTDTQYF
-	TRBV7-2	medium-sized	TRBJ2-1	TGTGCCAGCAGCTTAGGTCCGGGTGGCTACAATGAGCAGTTCTTC	CASSLGPGGYNEQFF
TRBD1	TRBV25-1	-	TRBJ2-5	TGTGCCAGCAGTGAATCCTGGGGACAGGAGATCCAAGAGACCCAGTACTTC	CASSESWGQEIQETQYF
-	TRBV2	-	TRBJ2-4	TGTGCCAGCAGTGGTCTCAGGCGGGACATTCAGTACTTC	CASSGLRRDIQYF
-	TRBV27	many	TRBJ2-2	TGTGCCAGCAGTTTCAGTGCGGTGAACACCGGGGAGCTGTTTTTT	CASSFSAVNTGELFF
-	TRBV9	many	TRBJ2-1	TGTGCCAGCAGCACAGGACCATTACTCGATGAGCAGTTCTTC	CASSTGPLLDEQFF
-	TRBV6-6	many	TRBJ1-2	TGTGCCAGCAGCTTCGCGCGGGTCCCACAGAACTATGGCTACACCTTC	CASSFARVPQNYGYTF
-	TRBV18	few	TRBJ1-6	TGTGCCAGCCTGGGAGTTAAGAATTCACCCCTCCACTTT	CASLGVKNSPLHF
-	TRBV19	many	TRBJ1-5	TGTGCCAGTAGTATGGGAAGGACAAGAGATCAGCCCCAGCATTTT	CASSMGRTRDQPQHF
-	TRBV7-9	few	TRBJ1-1	TGTGCCAGCAGCGTCACAGGGTTGGACGCTGAAGCTTTCTTT	CASSVTGLDAEAFF
TRBD1	TRBV7-9	many	TRBJ2-1	TGTGCCAGCAGCTTGGGACAGCGGACCTACAATGAGCAGTTCTTC	CASSLGQRTYNEQFF
TRBD1	TRBV4-1	few	TRBJ2-7	TGCGCCAGCAGCCAAGCCGGACAGGGGGCCTACGAGCAGTACTTC	CASSQAGQGAYEQYF
TRBD1	TRBV18	many	TRBJ2-3	TGTGCCAGCTCACCAAGGGGGCCGGGTAGCACAGATACGCAGTATTTT	CASSPRGPGSTDTQYF